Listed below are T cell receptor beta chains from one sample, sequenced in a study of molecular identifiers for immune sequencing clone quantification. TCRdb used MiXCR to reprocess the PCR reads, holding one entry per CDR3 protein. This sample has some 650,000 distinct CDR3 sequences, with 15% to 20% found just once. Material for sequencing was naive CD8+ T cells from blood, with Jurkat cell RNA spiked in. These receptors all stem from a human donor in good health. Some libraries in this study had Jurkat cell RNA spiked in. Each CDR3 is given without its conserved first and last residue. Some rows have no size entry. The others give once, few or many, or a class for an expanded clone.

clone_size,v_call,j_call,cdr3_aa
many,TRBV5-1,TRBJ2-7,ASSFGAGPGYEQY
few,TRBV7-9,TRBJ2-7,ASSLAGRAYSYEQY
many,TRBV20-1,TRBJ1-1,SAIQGFNTEAF
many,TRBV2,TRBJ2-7,ASSIYEQY
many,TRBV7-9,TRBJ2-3,ASSTTTGTSGIVVLELSTDTQY
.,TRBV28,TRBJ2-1,ASSPVMSSYNEQF
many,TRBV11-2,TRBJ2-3,ASSSWPGLVTDTQY
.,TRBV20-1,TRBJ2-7,SARDLRTYEQY
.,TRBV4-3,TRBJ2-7,AGSHETAPSYEQY
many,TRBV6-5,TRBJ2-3,ASSYSASGTGIGTQY
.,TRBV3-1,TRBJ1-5,ASSQGFNQPQH
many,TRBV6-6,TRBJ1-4,ASSYGAGGEKLF
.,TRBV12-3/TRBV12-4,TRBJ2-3,ASSFLGFADTQC
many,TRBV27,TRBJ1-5,ASSHRGLGDQPQH
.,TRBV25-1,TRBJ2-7,ASSDSPQGEQY
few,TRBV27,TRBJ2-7,ASSPIGPLSYEQY
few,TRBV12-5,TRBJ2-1,ASGFGTGLLDEQF
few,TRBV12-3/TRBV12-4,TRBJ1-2,ASSLFLQDYGYT
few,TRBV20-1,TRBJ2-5,SAPDLGTGGRETQY
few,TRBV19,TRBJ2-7,ASSIWDRGTEQY
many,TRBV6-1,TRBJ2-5,ASRHAGYQETQY
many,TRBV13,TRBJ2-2,ASSLAGWITGELF
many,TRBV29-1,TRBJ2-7,SVSPGSSYEQY
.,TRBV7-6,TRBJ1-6,ASSWTGGTDSPLH
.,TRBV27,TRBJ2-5,ASSFIGAGPQETQY
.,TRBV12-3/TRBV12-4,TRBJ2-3,ASSFRVVERSTDTQY
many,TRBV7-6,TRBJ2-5,ASTGIGTLQETQY
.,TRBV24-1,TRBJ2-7,ATSDPAGESYEQY
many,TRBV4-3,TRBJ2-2,ASSQDLGLIGGELF
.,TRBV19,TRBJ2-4,ASSTLGGSSFIQY
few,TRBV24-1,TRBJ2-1,ATSDPGLAGDEQF
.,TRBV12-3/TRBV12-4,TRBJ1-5,ASSLDGRVYNQPQH
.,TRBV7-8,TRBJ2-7,AGSLFSGRNYEQY
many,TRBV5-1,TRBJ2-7,ASSLGTATYEQY
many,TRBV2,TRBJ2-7,ASRVQGPITYEQY
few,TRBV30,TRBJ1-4,AWSPGQLDEKLF
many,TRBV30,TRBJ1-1,AWGVTGAGEAF
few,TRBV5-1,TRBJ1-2,ASSQGQGAGGYT
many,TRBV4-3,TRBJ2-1,ASSQSTSGGAYEQF
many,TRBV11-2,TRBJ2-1,ASSSNEQF
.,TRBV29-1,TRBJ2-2,SVASGDAGELF
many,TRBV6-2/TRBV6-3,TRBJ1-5,ASTPTGNSNQPQH
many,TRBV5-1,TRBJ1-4,ASSVNGHHATNEKLF
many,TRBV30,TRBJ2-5,AWRLAEGETQY
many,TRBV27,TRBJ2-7,ASSFIGGYEQY
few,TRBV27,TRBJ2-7,ASSPTPPGFASSYEQY
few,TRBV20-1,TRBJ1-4,SASGPRGDEKLF